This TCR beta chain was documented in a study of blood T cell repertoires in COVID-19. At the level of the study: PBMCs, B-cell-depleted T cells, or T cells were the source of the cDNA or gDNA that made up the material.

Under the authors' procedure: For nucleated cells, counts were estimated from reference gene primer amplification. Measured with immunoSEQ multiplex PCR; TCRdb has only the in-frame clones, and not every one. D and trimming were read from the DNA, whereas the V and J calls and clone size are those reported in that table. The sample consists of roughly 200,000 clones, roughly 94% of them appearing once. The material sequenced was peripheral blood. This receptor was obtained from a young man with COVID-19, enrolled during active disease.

CDR3 sequence reads: CASSVQGGELTGELFF. CDR3 sequence (DNA): TGTGCCAGCAGCGTACAAGGGGGCGAGTTGACCGGGGAGCTGTTTTTT. This sequence joins TRBV9 and TRBJ2-2; TRBD1 agrees at 7 bases. Germline-derived CDR1 and CDR2 are SGDLS and YYNGEE. V dropped 1 base and J dropped 5; count of bases not matched to a gene: 8. The CDR3 extends over 16 amino acids.